A selection of T cell receptor beta chains follows, all from one sample in a study of Ad26.COV2.S vaccination and SARS-CoV-2 variants. TCRdb keeps only in-frame clones here, not all; method: immunoSEQ multiplex PCR. This sample yields approximately 460,000 clones, of which about 89% are seen a single time; 1.5% to 2% belongs to the top ten. This sample comprised peripheral blood, obtained in a trial of Ad26.COV2.S vaccine versus placebo. The receptors were sampled from a person between 18 and 65 years old who received the Ad26.COV2.S COVID-19 vaccine or a placebo. CDR3s include the opening cysteine and the closing phenylalanine or tryptophan.

cdr3_aa v_call cdr3_length
CASIGQGEAFF TRBV6-5 11
CASSLIMPSPNYSGNTIYF TRBV11-2 19
CASSLGLAGDTSLSTDTQYF TRBV5-4 20
CASSVGNSYEQYF TRBV9 13
CASSQVGTDTQYF TRBV4-3 13
CASSENWADYGYTF TRBV2 14
CASSPLAGGRTYEQYF TRBV14 16
CASSQDGDRGGEPQHF TRBV4-1 16
CATSEGTGGQPQHF TRBV24-1 14
CASSPPDRDEQYF TRBV18 13
CASRGQTNTEAFF TRBV28 13
CASSQDRGLLNTGELFF TRBV4-2 17
CASSPDRGSYEQYF TRBV7-2 14
CASSLGAGREGYTF TRBV7-3 14
CASSLGTGWNTEAFF TRBV11-2 15
CASSLKNAGADYNEQFF TRBV4-1 17
CASSWGQGSDEQFF TRBV5-1 14
CASRPGEPVSAIYF TRBV6-5 14
CASSVAGGANVLTF TRBV9 14
CASSDRVNTEAFF TRBV19 13
CASLKRSTPGYLYNEQFF TRBV7-9 18
CSVVPAGVSTDTQYF TRBV29-1 15
CASSLEARTSYEQYF TRBV7-9 15
CASSQETRGGVQQETQYF TRBV4-2 18
CASSPTGGSNQPQHF TRBV7-2 15
CASSLEGNSYGYTF TRBV4-2 14
CSVRNTEAFF TRBV29-1 10
CASSLSVYNEQFF TRBV18 13
CASRGRGDTEAFF TRBV27 13
CASSLARGPNTEAFF TRBV7-2 15
CASSPRLAGAHEQYF TRBV27 15
CASSLGDLPTYEQYF TRBV7-6 15
CASSLSVLRNTEAFF TRBV27 15
CASSLVADSYTEAFF TRBV18 15
CASSYQGVGEAFF TRBV7-3 13
CASSLRLNYEQYF TRBV5-4 13
CATTGTNEDEQYF TRBV28 13
CASSVGVVQGLKETQYF TRBV6-1 17
CASSYGLAGGMLYNEQFF TRBV7-8 18
CASSLSTPPAFF TRBV27 12
CSVRKHSGNSYEQYF TRBV29-1 15
CASSLGTGERNTEAFF TRBV7-2 16
CASSVVTGDGATF TRBV9 13
CASSEPSGDYSTLAGELFF TRBV6-1 19
CASRWTSGGDSDTQYF TRBV6-6 16
CASSLWQGRSGELFF TRBV5-4 15
CASSPDREGETQYF TRBV5-5 14
CASSKVGGANVLTF TRBV19 14
CASRPTGAGTEAFF TRBV2 14
CASSYRDSGANVLTF TRBV6-5 15
CASSLEDSLNTEAFF TRBV5-1 15
CASSSEGGGSPETQYF TRBV5-1 16
CASSFREGVLTEAFF TRBV28 15
CASSSLATNYGYTF TRBV28 14
CATSDPVAGGAGELFF TRBV24-1 16
CASSQQPTSGEEQYF TRBV7-2 15
CASSLIPDQYNEQFF TRBV7-2 15
CATSKGTSVSGEQFF TRBV15 15